These 31 T cell receptor beta chains were all obtained from the same sample, sequenced in a study of patients and donors after allogeneic stem cell transplantation. MiXCR, run by TCRdb on the RT-PCR reads, gives a single entry per CDR3 protein. The sample contains about a million distinct CDR3 sequences, roughly 17% of which appear only once. Sequencing was done on a sample of blood, either unsorted or a sorted T cell fraction (not recorded which). The receptors come from a human donor who was either an allogeneic HSCT recipient or a stem cell or donor lymphocyte infusion donor (not recorded which). It is not recorded whose cells these are; they may come from a transplant donor.

This clonotype was detected ten times or more. V and J are TRBV4-2 and TRBJ2-5; D is ambiguous. The V gene lost 2 bases and the J gene lost 2 bases, with 9 bases spanning the gap. Germline CDR1 and CDR2: LGHNA and YNFKEQ. The CDR3 spans 14 residues. CDR3 loop: CASSQLLGQETQYF. The CDR3 DNA reads TGTGCCAGCAGCCAACTATTGGGGCAAGAGACCCAGTACTTC.

This clonotype showed up just a few times. The chain uses TRBV7-2 and TRBJ2-3; unclear D gene. V was trimmed by 5 bases and J by 2 bases, leaving 8 bases between them. Per the germline V gene, CDR1 is SGHTA and CDR2 is FQGNSA. The CDR3 is made up of 13 amino acids. CDR3 loop: CASSLTITDTQYF. Here the CDR3 DNA reads TGTGCCAGCAGCCTGACCATCACAGATACGCAGTATTTT.

V gene TRBV20-1 combines with J gene TRBJ2-1; tentative D call: TRBD2 (5 bases). Trimming removed 7 bases from V and 8 bases from J, with 18 bases in between. Germline CDR1 reads DFQATT; CDR2 reads SNEGSKA (reference sequence). This CDR3 comprises 13 residues. CDR3 sequence: CSVSGKVFDEQFF. The DNA of the CDR3 is TGCAGTGTTTCCGGGAAAGTCTTCGATGAGCAGTTCTTC.

The chain uses TRBV3-1 and TRBJ2-3, with TRBD1 matching over 8 bases. CDR1 is LGHDT, CDR2 YNNKEL, per germline (reference sequence). The CDR3 consists of 16 residues. Germline trimming cut 4 bases from V and 4 bases from J; bases unmatched to any gene: 10. In DNA, the CDR3 is TGTGCCAGCAGCCCCTCTCTAGACAGGGGCGCAGATACGCAGTATTTT. It is translated as CASSPSLDRGADTQYF.

In its sample, this clonotype was seen a few times. This sequence joins TRBV7-8 and TRBJ2-2, with 11 bases that match TRBD1. Germline V gives CDR1 SGHVS, CDR2 FQNEAQ. After removal of 6 bases from V and 1 base from J, the junction contained 7 bases not matched to a gene. The CDR3 is 17 residues long. The CDR3 DNA follows: TGTGCCAGCAGTCCTGGACAGGGGGCCCGGAACACCGGGGAGCTGTTTTTT. Translation: CASSPGQGARNTGELFF.

The genes are TRBV7-9 and TRBJ2-2; no firm D call. The CDR3 extends over 14 amino acids. From germline, CDR1 is SEHNR and CDR2 FQNEAQ (reference sequence). V was shortened by 0 bases and J by 4 bases, with 6 bases between the two germline ends. The CDR3 reads CASSLASTTGELFF. The DNA for the CDR3 is TGTGCCAGCAGCTTAGCGTCAACCACCGGGGAGCTGTTTTTT.

This clonotype was counted a few times. The genes are TRBV3-1 and TRBJ2-5; D remains ambiguous. Germline V gene data show CDR1 as LGHDT and CDR2 as YNNKEL (reference sequence). This CDR3 has 17 residues. Between the trimmed V and J ends, which lost 4 bases and 1 base, there was a span of 19 bases. CDR3 amino acids: CASSRKQARGGQETQYF. CDR3 DNA sequence: TGTGCCAGCAGCCGCAAGCAGGCTAGAGGCGGCCAAGAGACCCAGTACTTC.

The rearrangement links TRBV25-1 to TRBJ2-7, with 8 positions matching TRBD1. J lost 5 bases, V lost 6 bases, and 9 bases had no gene match. The CDR3 has 14 amino acids. Germline V lookup: CDR1 MGHDK, CDR2 SYGVNS. The chain's CDR3 is CASSGRGRGHEQYF. The CDR3 coding sequence is TGTGCCAGCAGCGGTAGGGGCAGGGGGCACGAGCAGTACTTC.

The CDR3 region is CASSRFTEAFF. DNA of the CDR3: TGTGCCAGCAGCCGGTTCACTGAAGCTTTCTTT. This chain connects TRBV25-1 to TRBJ1-1; no reliable D call. The CDR3 sequence is 11 residues long. V dropped 6 bases and J dropped 4 bases, with 6 bases sitting between them. Germline loops: CDR1 MGHDK, CDR2 SYGVNS.

The V gene is TRBV12-3 or TRBV12-4, the J gene TRBJ2-7, with D perhaps TRBD2 (5 bases). The V gene lost 2 bases and the J gene lost 13 bases, with 15 bases spanning the gap. The CDR3 is 12 amino acids. The CDR3 protein is CASSLSAGSAYF. The CDR3 DNA reads TGTGCCAGCAGTTTAAGCGCGGGCTCGGCCTACTTC.

This clonotype was observed a handful of times. This chain links TRBV30 with TRBJ2-7; D unclear. The V end lost 0 bases, the J end lost 4 bases, and 7 bases lay between the germline ends. Per the germline V gene, CDR1 is GTSNPN and CDR2 is SVGIG (reference sequence). The CDR3 is made up of 12 amino acids. The CDR3 is CAWSVRSYEQYF. In DNA, the CDR3 is TGTGCCTGGAGTGTAAGGAGTTACGAGCAGTACTTC.

This clonotype was seen ten or more times. The chain carries TRBV7-2 and TRBJ2-2, with no clear D. The CDR3 extends over 12 amino acids. CDR1 SGHTA and CDR2 FQGNSA come from the germline V gene. The V end was cut by 5 bases, the J end by 7 bases, with 8 bases between. CDR3 nucleotide sequence: TGTGCCAGCAGCCCGGAGAGCGGGGAGCTGTTTTTT. Translation gives CASSPESGELFF.

This clonotype was seen a few times. V and J are TRBV9 and TRBJ2-5, with D perhaps TRBD2 (5 bases). Trimming stripped 2 bases from V and 1 base from J, with 15 bases between. CDR3 length: 16 residues. Germline assignment: CDR1 SGDLS and CDR2 YYNGEE. The CDR3 protein is CASSVGPGGRQETQYF. The CDR3 DNA sequence: TGTGCCAGCAGCGTGGGTCCGGGCGGGCGCCAAGAGACCCAGTACTTC.

This clonotype was observed a few times. The gene calls are TRBV4-1 and TRBJ2-1; tentatively, D is TRBD2 (5 bases). The CDR3 consists of 15 residues. Germline-derived CDR1 and CDR2 are MGHRA and YSYEKL. V dropped 0 bases and J dropped 0 bases, with 6 bases sitting between them. CDR3 amino acids: CASSQEDFSYNEQFF. The CDR3 coding sequence is TGCGCCAGCAGCCAAGAGGACTTCTCCTACAATGAGCAGTTCTTC.

This clonotype was picked up a small number of times. The chain links TRBV6-5 to TRBJ1-1; no firm D call. Trimming left V 7 bases short and J 10 bases short, with 13 bases between. Germline-derived CDR1 and CDR2 are MNHEY and SVGAGI. The CDR3 runs to 11 residues. The CDR3 loop is CASNRGRRAFF. The CDR3 bases are TGTGCCAGCAATCGCGGCAGGAGAGCTTTCTTT.

V usage is TRBV10-3 and J usage is TRBJ2-3, with unresolved D. The length of the CDR3 is 13 residues. CDR1 and CDR2 from the germline V gene are ENHRY and SYGVKD. V was cut by 6 bases and J by 0 bases, with 7 bases left in between. The CDR3 DNA sequence: TGTGCCATCAGGGGGATTAGCACAGATACGCAGTATTTT. This translates into CAIRGISTDTQYF.

V usage is TRBV27 and J usage is TRBJ1-5, with D unresolved. The germline V gene has CDR1 MNHEY and CDR2 SMNVEV (reference sequence). The CDR3 spans 14 residues. The V gene lost 6 bases and the J gene lost 0 bases, with 9 bases spanning the gap. The CDR3 DNA follows: TGTGCCAGCAGGGTAAAGGATAGCAATCAGCCCCAGCATTTT. The encoded protein is CASRVKDSNQPQHF.

The chain is built from TRBV24-1 and TRBJ2-3, with 7 bases lining up with TRBD2. The CDR3 is made up of 12 amino acids. Germline V gene sequence: CDR1 KGHDR, CDR2 SFDVKD. V was pared by 3 bases and J by 8 bases, with 1 base of the junction left unmatched. CDR3 residues: CATSDGTITQYF. In DNA, the CDR3 is TGTGCCACCAGTGATGGGACTATTACGCAGTATTTT.

This clonotype was seen a handful of times. V gene TRBV27 combines with J gene TRBJ2-7, with D perhaps TRBD2 (5 bases). This CDR3 has 13 residues. Trimming removed 5 bases from V and 1 base from J, with 9 bases in between. Per germline, CDR1 MNHEY and CDR2 SMNVEV (reference sequence). CDR3 sequence (DNA): TGTGCCAGCAGTACTAGTGTATCCTACGAGCAGTACTTC. This sequence encodes CASSTSVSYEQYF.

The chain is built from TRBV5-1 and TRBJ2-7; D remains ambiguous. This CDR3 has 16 amino acids. The ends were cut back, 4 bases at V and 0 bases at J, with 17 bases in the middle. CDR1 SGHRS and CDR2 YFSETQ come from the germline V gene. The CDR3 sequence: CASSLDRPSRSYEQYF. As DNA, the CDR3 is TGCGCCAGCAGCCTCGATCGACCCTCCCGCTCCTACGAGCAGTACTTC. Full variable domain (missing parts from reference TRBV5-1 and TRBJ2-7): KAGVTQTPRYLIKTRGQQVTLSCSPISGHRSVSWYQQTPGQGLQFLFEYFSETQRNKGNFPGRFSGRQFSNSRSEMNVSTLELGDSALYLCASSLDRPSRSYEQYFGPGTRLTVT.

The chain is built from TRBV3-1 and TRBJ2-5; TRBD1 is a possible D gene (5 bases). The V and J ends lost 4 bases and 5 bases respectively, with 17 bases between them. This CDR3 is built from 15 residues. The germline gives CDR1 LGHDT, CDR2 YNNKEL (reference sequence). CDR3 protein: CASSLPMGPGETQYF. In DNA, the CDR3 is TGTGCCAGCAGCCTTCCGATGGGGCCTGGCGAGACCCAGTACTTC.

This clonotype was found once. The rearrangement uses TRBV6-1 and TRBJ2-5; perhaps TRBD1 as D (6 bases). The CDR3 is 14 amino acids. Germline CDR1 reads MNHNS; CDR2 reads SASEGT. V was trimmed by 7 bases and J by 3 bases, leaving 15 bases between them. The CDR3 DNA reads TGTGCCAGCAAGGGAAACAGGGCGAAAGAGACCCAGTACTTC. It codes for CASKGNRAKETQYF.

This rearrangement joins TRBV30 to TRBJ2-7, with D possibly being TRBD2 (6 bases). The V gene lost 1 base and the J gene lost 3 bases, with 19 bases spanning the gap. Germline assignment: CDR1 GTSNPN and CDR2 SVGIG (reference sequence). This CDR3 spans 16 amino acids. The DNA of the CDR3 is TGTGCCTGGAGTGGGAATAGGGGCCCCGGGAGCTACGAGCAGTACTTC. It is translated as CAWSGNRGPGSYEQYF. The variable domain in full, completed from reference TRBV30 and TRBJ2-7, reads SQTIHQWPATLVQPVGSPLSLECTVEGTSNPNLYWYRQAAGRGLQLLFYSVGIGQISSEVPQNLSASRPQDRQFILSSKKLLLSDSGFYLCAWSGNRGPGSYEQYFGPGTRLTVT.

The rearrangement uses TRBV3-1 and TRBJ2-5, with D possibly TRBD2 on 6 matching bases. Germline V gene lookup returns CDR1 LGHDT and CDR2 YNNKEL (reference sequence). V lost 5 bases and J 3 bases, leaving 16 bases between the germline ends. This CDR3 is 15 amino acids long. The CDR3 protein is CASSLDRDFEETQYF. In nucleotides, the CDR3 is TGTGCCAGCAGCTTAGACCGGGACTTTGAAGAGACCCAGTACTTC.

The V call is TRBV6-5, the J call TRBJ1-1, with D maybe TRBD1 (5 bases). From germline, CDR1 is MNHEY and CDR2 SVGAGI. CDR3 size: 16 residues. Trimming took 4 bases from V and 1 from J, leaving 16 bases between them. CDR3 residues: CASSSQKPGRNTEAFF. CDR3 coding DNA: TGTGCCAGCAGTTCCCAAAAACCAGGGAGGAACACTGAAGCTTTCTTT.

The genes are TRBV30 and TRBJ1-1, with a possible D match to TRBD1 (5 bases). This CDR3 has 11 residues. V was pared by 3 bases and J by 11 bases, with 13 bases between. Germline-derived CDR1 and CDR2 are GTSNPN and SVGIG (reference sequence). CDR3 sequence reads: CAWRGDYRAFF. As DNA, the CDR3 is TGTGCCTGGAGGGGGGATTACAGGGCTTTCTTT.

This sequence joins TRBV20-1 and TRBJ2-3; TRBD2 aligns across 10 bases. CDR1 and CDR2 (germline): DFQATT, SNEGSKA (reference sequence). The CDR3 sequence is 15 residues long. V lost 3 bases and J lost 10; bases outside the gene matches: 13. The CDR3 nucleotides are TGCAGTGCTAGGACTAGCGGGTGGAACAACGAGGCGCAGTATTTT. Residues: CSARTSGWNNEAQYF.

This clonotype appeared a few times. The chain uses TRBV11-2 and TRBJ2-5, with 7 bases that match TRBD1. Germline assignment: CDR1 SGHAT and CDR2 FQNNGV. This CDR3 region has 14 residues. J gave up 5 bases and V 4 bases, and 7 bases lay outside the gene matches. This CDR3 reads CASSSARGLETQYF. The CDR3, as DNA: TGTGCCAGCAGCTCCGCAAGGGGGCTGGAGACCCAGTACTTC.

The sample holds a few counts of this clonotype. This sequence joins TRBV6-1 and TRBJ1-6; D is possibly TRBD1 (5 bases). The CDR3 contains 14 residues. Germline V gene data show CDR1 as MNHNS and CDR2 as SASEGT. Trimming stripped 7 bases from V and 8 bases from J, with 15 bases between. The CDR3 spells CASIIREGDSPLHF. CDR3 bases: TGTGCCAGCATTATCAGGGAGGGAGATTCACCCCTCCACTTT.

The rearrangement joins TRBV4-1 to TRBJ1-1, with 8 bases identical to TRBD1. The CDR3 spans 14 residues. V lost 7 bases, J lost 5 bases, and 9 bases stayed unmatched. Germline-derived CDR1 and CDR2 are MGHRA and YSYEKL. The CDR3 coding sequence is TGCGCCAGCACGATAGCAGGGGGCGGAACTGAAGCTTTCTTT. Its translation: CASTIAGGGTEAFF.

The CDR3 reads CASSLSRPMNTEAFF. CDR3 coding DNA: TGTGCCAGCAGTTTATCACGGCCCATGAACACTGAAGCTTTCTTT. This chain links TRBV27 with TRBJ1-1, with D unresolved. This CDR3 has 15 amino acids. Germline CDR1 and CDR2: MNHEY and SMNVEV (reference sequence). Trimming stripped 0 bases from V and 0 bases from J, with 8 bases between.